A single sample gave rise to the 17 T cell receptor beta chains below, sequenced in a study of early T cells in non-severe SARS-CoV-2 infection. TCRdb reprocessed the 5' RACE reads via MiXCR and lists one record per CDR3 protein. The table has roughly 80,000 distinct CDR3 sequences, 15% to 18% seen once. The sample comprised whole blood. These receptor sequences come from an adult who was a healthcare worker with PCR-confirmed SARS-CoV-2 infection or an uninfected control (not recorded which).

CDR3 DNA: TGCGCCAGCAGCCAAGTGAGGGGGGGCTACAATGAGCAGTTCTTC. This translates into CASSQVRGGYNEQFF. V is TRBV4-1 and J is TRBJ2-1; TRBD2 is a possible D gene (7 bases). The CDR3 consists of 15 residues. The germline gives CDR1 MGHRA, CDR2 YSYEKL. Trimming pared 1 base from V and 3 bases from J, leaving 10 bases between.

This chain connects TRBV5-1 to TRBJ1-2, with TRBD1 matching 7 bases. The CDR3 is 14 amino acids. The trim removed 0 bases at V and 4 bases at J, leaving 3 bases unmatched. The germline CDR1 and CDR2 sequences are SGHRS and YFSETQ. CDR3: CASSLEGQTYGYTF. The CDR3 DNA reads TGCGCCAGCAGCTTGGAGGGACAGACCTATGGCTACACCTTC. The full variable domain, with the rest looked up from reference TRBV5-1 and TRBJ1-2, is KAGVTQTPRYLIKTRGQQVTLSCSPISGHRSVSWYQQTPGQGLQFLFEYFSETQRNKGNFPGRFSGRQFSNSRSEMNVSTLELGDSALYLCASSLEGQTYGYTFGSGTRLTVV.

The table lists this clonotype with many counts. This chain connects TRBV5-4 to TRBJ2-2, with TRBD1 as a possible D gene (6 bases). Trimming took off 2 bases at V and 2 bases at J, with 16 bases between the two ends. Germline V CDR1 and CDR2: SGHNT, YYREEE (reference sequence). The CDR3 sequence is 17 residues long. CDR3 amino acids: CASSLPRTGLNTGELFF. The CDR3 DNA is TGTGCCAGCAGCTTACCTCGTACAGGGCTCAACACCGGGGAGCTGTTTTTT.

This clonotype has only a few counts. This chain links TRBV29-1 with TRBJ1-2, with 7 bases matching TRBD1. Trimming removed 5 bases from V and 0 bases from J; junction bases left unmatched: 9. This CDR3 region has 15 residues. Germline lookup yields CDR1 SQVTM and CDR2 ANQGSEA. The CDR3 DNA sequence: TGCAGCGTTCGGAACAGGGGAACCTCTAACTATGGCTACACCTTC. Amino acids: CSVRNRGTSNYGYTF.

The rearrangement links TRBV28 to TRBJ2-7; D is possibly TRBD2 (5 bases). The CDR3 extends over 13 amino acids. V lost 5 bases to trimming and J lost 1 base, with 9 bases between them. Germline CDR1 MDHEN, CDR2 SYDVKM. CDR3 in amino acids: CASSDGISYEQYF. CDR3 DNA: TGTGCCAGCAGTGACGGGATTTCCTACGAGCAGTACTTC.

The chain carries TRBV5-1 and TRBJ2-5; maybe TRBD1 (6 bases). The CDR3 spans 15 residues. Germline V gene data show CDR1 as SGHRS and CDR2 as YFSETQ. V was cut by 2 bases and J by 2 bases, with 13 bases left in between. CDR3 protein: CASSFSTGQQETQYF. The CDR3, as DNA: TGCGCCAGCAGCTTCAGTACGGGACAACAAGAGACCCAGTACTTC.

This clonotype was observed a handful of times. The rearrangement links TRBV29-1 to TRBJ1-1; tentatively, D is TRBD1 (6 bases). The germline V gene has CDR1 SQVTM and CDR2 ANQGSEA. The V and J ends lost 7 bases and 1 base respectively, with 19 bases between them. The length of the CDR3 is 15 residues. The CDR3 DNA reads as TGCAGCGCTACCCTGGGGGGCCGGGGGAACACTGAAGCTTTCTTT. Translating gives CSATLGGRGNTEAFF.

J is TRBJ2-3 and V is TRBV7-3; D might be TRBD2 (7 bases). The CDR3 length is 14 residues. The ends were cut back, 4 bases at V and 5 bases at J, with 13 bases in the middle. Germline V gene lookup returns CDR1 SGHTA and CDR2 FQGTGA. CDR3 protein: CASSSGRGQDTQYF. The CDR3 DNA is TGTGCCAGCAGCTCGGGGAGGGGACAAGATACGCAGTATTTT.

This clonotype was picked up many times. The chain employs TRBV21-1 and TRBJ1-2; TRBD1 is the table's D call and was not checked against the DNA. TRBV21-1 is described as a pseudogene. This CDR3 is built from 21 residues. The CDR3 DNA sequence: TGTGCCAGCAGCAAAGACTCTGCCGGCGGGGGCTCGGGACCGCATAACTATGGCTACACCTTC. It encodes CASSKDSAGGGSGPHNYGYTF.

The J gene is TRBJ2-3, the V gene TRBV6-1, with TRBD2 as a possible D gene (5 bases). The CDR3 consists of 12 residues. The V end lost 7 bases, the J end lost 6 bases, and 11 bases lay between the germline ends. Germline V gene data show CDR1 as MNHNS and CDR2 as SASEGT. DNA of the CDR3: TGTGCCAGCACCCAATGGAGGGATACGCAGTATTTT. Translated: CASTQWRDTQYF.

This clonotype was seen repeatedly, ten times or more. The gene calls are TRBV6-6 and TRBJ1-5, with a possible D match to TRBD1 (5 bases). Trimming cost V 5 bases and J 6 bases, with 14 bases left between them. There are 14 residues in the CDR3. From germline, CDR1 is MNHNY and CDR2 SVGAGI (reference sequence). CDR3: CASSGGRESQPQHF. The DNA of the CDR3 is TGTGCCAGCAGTGGGGGGAGGGAGAGTCAGCCCCAGCATTTT.

The chain is built from TRBV30 and TRBJ1-6; no definite D call. V lost 2 bases and J lost 9, with 14 bases in between. The CDR3 contains 14 residues. In germline, CDR1 is GTSNPN, CDR2 SVGIG (reference sequence). In DNA, the CDR3 is TGTGCCTGGAGTTTCGGGGTGGGAAGTTCACCCCTCCACTTT. The encoded protein is CAWSFGVGSSPLHF.

The chain recombines TRBV7-2 with TRBJ2-3; D is possibly TRBD1 or TRBD2 (5 bases each). V shed 3 bases and J shed 4 bases, with 14 bases lying between them. Germline CDR1 and CDR2: SGHTA and FQGNSA. The CDR3 is made up of 15 amino acids. The CDR3 nucleotides are TGTGCCAGCAGCTTGGGGGAGTTGACGGCAGATACGCAGTATTTT. It specifies CASSLGELTADTQYF. The whole variable domain, remainder taken from reference TRBV7-2 and TRBJ2-3, is GAGVSQSPSNKVTEKGKDVELRCDPISGHTALYWYRQSLGQGLEFLIYFQGNSAPDKSGLPSDRFSAERTGGSVSTLTIQRTQQEDSAVYLCASSLGELTADTQYFGPGTRLTVL.

This clonotype was counted many times. This chain connects TRBV11-2 to TRBJ2-1, with D perhaps TRBD2 (5 bases). CDR3 length: 15 residues. Looked up from germline, CDR1 is SGHAT and CDR2 is FQNNGV. V lost 7 bases, J lost 2 bases, and 15 bases lay in between. Here the CDR3 DNA reads TGTGCCAGCACCTTGCAACTAGTAACCTACAATGAGCAGTTCTTC. Translating it yields CASTLQLVTYNEQFF.

This chain links TRBV5-1 with TRBJ1-1, with 9 nucleotides matching TRBD1. The CDR3 contains 15 residues. The trim removed 4 bases at V and 0 bases at J, leaving 4 bases unmatched. Germline V gene lookup returns CDR1 SGHRS and CDR2 YFSETQ. The CDR3 protein is CASSRDRELNTEAFF. The CDR3 DNA is TGCGCCAGCAGCAGGGACAGGGAATTGAACACTGAAGCTTTCTTT.

In the case of this clonotype: At one of its ends the junction is not consistent with the germline gene, which may arise from a read error. The genes are TRBV7-7 and TRBJ2-2; D uncertain. The CDR3 loop spans 12 amino acids. The germline gives CDR1 SSHAT, CDR2 FNYEAQ (reference sequence). CDR3 residues: CASSPYTGELFF. CDR3 bases: TGTGCTAGCAGCCCCTACACCGGGGAGCTGTTTTTT.

The sample holds a few counts of this clonotype. The chain is built from TRBV20-1 and TRBJ1-2, with 7 bases lining up with TRBD1. The CDR3 runs 14 residues. Germline loops: CDR1 DFQATT, CDR2 SNEGSKA (reference sequence). Trimming at V came to 3 bases and at J to 3 bases, leaving 7 bases not matched to a gene. CDR3 loop: CSASEGAQDYGYTF. The CDR3 nucleotides read TGCAGTGCTAGTGAGGGGGCGCAGGACTATGGCTACACCTTC.